A selection of T cell receptor beta chains follows, all from one sample in a study of T-cell memory formation after mild COVID-19. TCRdb analysed the 5' RACE reads with MiXCR anew, one entry per CDR3 protein. The table has around 300,000 distinct CDR3 sequences, 10% to 15% seen once. Specimen: PBMCs or a T cell subset sorted from them (not recorded which). Receptors originate from a man in his late teens or twenties who had mild COVID-19 (a few samples of this study predate the infection). Cell type and time point are not known. Both conserved end residues are part of each CDR3. D genes are given only for firm matches. Only part of the rows carry a size: once, few, many, or a class if the clone is expanded.

TRBJ2-7	TRBV12-3/TRBV12-4	.	.	CASSLAGGSNEQYF	TGTGCCAGCAGTTTAGCAGGGGGTAGCAACGAGCAGTACTTC
TRBJ1-5	TRBV20-1	.	TRBD1	CSAEEGHRGGGAQHF	TGCAGTGCGGAAGAGGGCCACAGGGGCGGCGGGGCCCAGCATTTT
TRBJ2-3	TRBV5-1	many	TRBD1	CASSTGTGTSTDTQYF	TGCGCCAGCAGCACCGGGACAGGAACTAGCACAGATACGCAGTATTTT
TRBJ1-2	TRBV29-1	few	.	CSVGIGQHYGYTF	TGCAGCGTTGGTATAGGACAGCACTATGGCTACACCTTC
TRBJ2-3	TRBV6-5	.	.	CASSYSRPGQDTQYF	TGTGCCAGCAGTTACTCCCGGCCAGGGCAAGATACGCAGTATTTT
TRBJ2-2	TRBV14	many	TRBD2	CASSRQLAGANTGELFF	TGTGCCAGCAGTCGCCAACTAGCGGGGGCGAACACCGGGGAGCTGTTTTTT
TRBJ2-1	TRBV5-6	many	TRBD1	CASSAPGQGWNEQFF	TGTGCCAGCAGCGCACCGGGACAGGGGTGGAATGAGCAGTTCTTC
TRBJ2-5	TRBV7-9	.	.	CASSLAQGMKETQYF	TGTGCCAGCAGCTTAGCACAGGGCATGAAAGAGACCCAGTACTTC
TRBJ1-1	TRBV7-9	.	.	CASSGRQTGNTEAFF	TGTGCCAGCAGCGGGCGACAGACAGGGAACACTGAAGCTTTCTTT
TRBJ1-1	TRBV5-1	many	.	CASSEGSSGEWNTEAFF	TGCGCCAGCAGCGAGGGTTCATCCGGGGAATGGAACACTGAAGCTTTCTTT